The T cell receptor beta chain described here comes from a study of blood T cell repertoires in COVID-19. TCRdb's table, derived via immunoSEQ multiplex PCR, lists solely in-frame clones and lacks some. The sample holds 450,000 or so clones, roughly nine tenths seen once. This TCR came from a man younger than 35 with COVID-19, enrolled during active disease. The sequenced sample consisted of peripheral blood.

CDR3 DNA: TGTGCCAGCAGTTTGTCAAACAGGGGGCGGTCACCCCTCCACTTT. Encoded protein: CASSLSNRGRSPLHF. This chain uses TRBV27 with TRBJ1-6, with 9 positions matching TRBD1. The germline V gene encodes CDR1 MNHEY and CDR2 SMNVEV (reference sequence). The ends lost 3 bases at V and 10 bases at J; junction bases unmatched: 7. The CDR3 is 15 amino acids.